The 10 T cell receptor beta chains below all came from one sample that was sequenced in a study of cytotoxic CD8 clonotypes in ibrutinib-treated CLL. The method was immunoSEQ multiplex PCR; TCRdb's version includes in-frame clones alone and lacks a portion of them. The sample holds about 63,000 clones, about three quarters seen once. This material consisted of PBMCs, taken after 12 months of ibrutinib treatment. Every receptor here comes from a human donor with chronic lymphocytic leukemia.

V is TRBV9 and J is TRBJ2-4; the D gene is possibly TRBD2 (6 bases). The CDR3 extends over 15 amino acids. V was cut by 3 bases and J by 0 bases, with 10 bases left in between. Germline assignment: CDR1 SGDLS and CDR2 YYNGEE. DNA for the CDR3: TGTGCCAGCAGCGCACGAGCGGGAGCCAAAAACATTCAGTACTTC. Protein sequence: CASSARAGAKNIQYF.

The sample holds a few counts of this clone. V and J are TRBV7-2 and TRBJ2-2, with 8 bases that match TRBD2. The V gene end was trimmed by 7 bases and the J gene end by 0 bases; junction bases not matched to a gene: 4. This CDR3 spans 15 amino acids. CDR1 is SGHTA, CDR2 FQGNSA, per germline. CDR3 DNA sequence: TGTGCCAGCAACCCCGGGGGGGCGAACACCGGGGAGCTGTTTTTT. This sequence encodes CASNPGGANTGELFF.

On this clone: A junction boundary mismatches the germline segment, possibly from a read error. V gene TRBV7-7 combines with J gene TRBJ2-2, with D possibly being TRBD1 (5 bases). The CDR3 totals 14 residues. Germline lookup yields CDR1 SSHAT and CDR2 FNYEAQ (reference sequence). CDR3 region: CASSLSRVTGELFF. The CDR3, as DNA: TGTGCTAGCAGCTTGAGCAGGGTCACCGGGGAGCTGTTTTTT.

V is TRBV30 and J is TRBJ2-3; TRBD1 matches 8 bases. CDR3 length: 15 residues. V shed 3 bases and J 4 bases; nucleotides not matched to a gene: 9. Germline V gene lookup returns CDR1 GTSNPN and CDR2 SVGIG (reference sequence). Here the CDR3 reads CAWREEPGGPDTQYF. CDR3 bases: TGTGCCTGGAGAGAGGAGCCAGGGGGCCCAGATACGCAGTATTTT. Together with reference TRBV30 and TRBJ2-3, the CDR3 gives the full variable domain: SQTIHQWPATLVQPVGSPLSLECTVEGTSNPNLYWYRQAAGRGLQLLFYSVGIGQISSEVPQNLSASRPQDRQFILSSKKLLLSDSGFYLCAWREEPGGPDTQYFGPGTRLTVL.

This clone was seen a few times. The CDR3 DNA sequence: TGTGCCAGCAGCTTAGAAGGAGCTAACTATGGCTACACCTTC. Translating gives CASSLEGANYGYTF. The chain combines TRBV7-8 with TRBJ1-2, with no clear D. Trimming pared 1 base from V and 0 bases from J, leaving 6 bases between. The germline gives CDR1 SGHVS, CDR2 FQNEAQ. The CDR3 has 14 amino acids.

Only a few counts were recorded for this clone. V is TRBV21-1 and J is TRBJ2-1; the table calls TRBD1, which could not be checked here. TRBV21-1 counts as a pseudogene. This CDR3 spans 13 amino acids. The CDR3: CASSMTGENEQFF. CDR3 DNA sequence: TGTGCCAGCAGTATGACAGGAGAGAATGAGCAGTTCTTC.

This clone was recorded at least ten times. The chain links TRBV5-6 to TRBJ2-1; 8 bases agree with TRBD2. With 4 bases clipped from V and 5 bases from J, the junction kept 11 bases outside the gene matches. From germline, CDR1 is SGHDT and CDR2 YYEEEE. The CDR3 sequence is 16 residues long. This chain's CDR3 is CASSPSPAGAHNEQFF. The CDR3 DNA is TGTGCCAGCAGCCCCTCCCCAGCGGGAGCCCACAATGAGCAGTTCTTC.

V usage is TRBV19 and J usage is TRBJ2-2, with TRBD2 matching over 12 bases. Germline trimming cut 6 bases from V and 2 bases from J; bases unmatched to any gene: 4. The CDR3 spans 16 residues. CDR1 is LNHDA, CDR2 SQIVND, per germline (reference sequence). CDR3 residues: CASRTLAGGNTGELFF. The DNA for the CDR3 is TGTGCCAGTAGAACACTAGCGGGAGGTAACACCGGGGAGCTGTTTTTT. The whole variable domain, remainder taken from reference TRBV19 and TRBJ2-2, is DGGITQSPKYLFRKEGQNVTLSCEQNLNHDAMYWYRQDPGQGLRLIYYSQIVNDFQKGDIAEGYSVSREKKESFPLTVTSAQKNPTAFYLCASRTLAGGNTGELFFGEGSRLTVL.

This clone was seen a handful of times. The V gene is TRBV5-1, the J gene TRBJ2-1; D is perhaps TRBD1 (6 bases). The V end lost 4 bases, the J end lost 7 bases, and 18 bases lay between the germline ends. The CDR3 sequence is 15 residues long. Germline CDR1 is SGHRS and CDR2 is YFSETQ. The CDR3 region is CASSPDPGQLNEQFF. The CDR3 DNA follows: TGCGCCAGCAGCCCTGACCCCGGACAGCTAAATGAGCAGTTCTTC. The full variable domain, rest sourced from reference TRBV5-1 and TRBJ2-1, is KAGVTQTPRYLIKTRGQQVTLSCSPISGHRSVSWYQQTPGQGLQFLFEYFSETQRNKGNFPGRFSGRQFSNSRSEMNVSTLELGDSALYLCASSPDPGQLNEQFFGPGTRLTVL.

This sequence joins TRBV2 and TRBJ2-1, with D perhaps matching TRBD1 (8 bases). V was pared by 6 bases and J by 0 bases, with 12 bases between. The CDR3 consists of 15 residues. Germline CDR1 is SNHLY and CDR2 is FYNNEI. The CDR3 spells CASRDRDYSYNEQFF. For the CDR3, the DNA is TGTGCCAGCAGGGACAGGGACTACTCCTACAATGAGCAGTTCTTC.